These T cell receptor beta chains were read from a single sample in a study of blood T cell repertoires in COVID-19. Repertoires were generated with immunoSEQ multiplex PCR, while TCRdb's copy carries only in-frame clones and drops some. The data contain 150,000 or so clones, roughly 80% of them singletons. Material for sequencing was peripheral blood. All receptors derive from an elderly man with acute or convalescent COVID-19. Each CDR3 is given without its conserved first and last residue. D genes are given only for firm matches.

d_call v_call cdr3_aa
TRBD2 TRBV5-1 ASSPVGEGETQY
. TRBV5-1 ASSRSPSDLYSGNTIY
TRBD2 TRBV4-1 ASSLAGDPSSYNEQF
. TRBV5-1 ASSLGGQNQPQH
TRBD1 TRBV7-3 ASSEQGAGTEAF
. TRBV7-9 ASTVGAADQPQH
TRBD2 TRBV19 ASGLAGGNEQF
TRBD1 TRBV2 ASSEILDRGNSPLH
TRBD2 TRBV7-3 ASSSSGGSTRGQF
TRBD2 TRBV7-3 ASSPLAAGEGTQY
. TRBV9 ASSGPGGTEAF
TRBD1 TRBV7-2 ASSWGQGGSYEQY
. TRBV25-1 ASSEFRQGGGYT
TRBD2 TRBV18 ASSPTSALSYEQY
TRBD1 TRBV4-3 ASSQGQGGEKLF
. TRBV29-1 SVVEDYNSPLH
TRBD1 TRBV3-1/TRBV3-2 ASSQPDRAGYGYT
TRBD2 TRBV19 ASSYPGGQETQY
. TRBV18 ASSPPSGQNYEQY
. TRBV30 AWTLGGAQPQH
. TRBV19 ASSTQGPGGELF
TRBD1 TRBV27 ASSPDRLGTPSGNTIY
. TRBV18 ASSPSRNQPQH
TRBD1 TRBV10-1 ASSDGAGGMSTDTQY
. TRBV9 ASSVELETQY
. TRBV30 AWSGGQGQPQH
. TRBV6-5 AGHSGVGYQPQH
. TRBV7-2 ASSLSVHQETQY
TRBD2 TRBV7-6 ASSLGAGGNQETQY